The rows below give T cell receptor beta chains drawn from one sample of a study of Graves' ophthalmopathy and Graves' hyperthyroidism. TCRdb reprocessed the multiplex PCR reads with MiXCR, giving one entry per CDR3 protein. The repertoire consists of about half a million distinct CDR3 sequences, with around 15% occurring once and the leading ten covering approximately 9.8%. Sequences were obtained from blood. Receptors were obtained from a woman in her twenties or thirties with Graves' ophthalmopathy. CDR3s include the opening cysteine and the closing phenylalanine or tryptophan. The order of the fields is clone size, V gene, J gene, D gene, CDR3 length, CDR3 DNA, CDR3 protein. A D gene is named only where the DNA matches it firmly. Not all rows give a size; the values are once, few, many and, for expanded clones, a class.

size: many
V: TRBV18
J: TRBJ2-5
D: .
length: 13
DNA: TGTGCCAGCTCACCAATCCCGGACGAGACCCAGTACTTC
CDR3: CASSPIPDETQYF

size: many
V: TRBV12-3/TRBV12-4
J: TRBJ2-2
D: TRBD2
length: 17
DNA: TGTGCCAGCAGTCCGGGACTAGCGGGGGGAAACACCGGGGAGCTGTTTTTT
CDR3: CASSPGLAGGNTGELFF

size: many
V: TRBV7-6
J: TRBJ1-1
D: .
length: 12
DNA: TGTGCCAGCAGGTCTTTCGGGTTTGAAGCTTTCTTT
CDR3: CASRSFGFEAFF

size: many
V: TRBV6-5
J: TRBJ2-7
D: TRBD1
length: 14
DNA: TGTGCCAGCAATTACCGGGACAGGGAAGACGAGCAGTACTTC
CDR3: CASNYRDREDEQYF

size: .
V: TRBV5-1
J: TRBJ2-7
D: .
length: 18
DNA: TGCGCCAGCAGCTTGGCCTTTGGGTCTGGCGGGAACTCCTACGAGCAGTACTTC
CDR3: CASSLAFGSGGNSYEQYF

size: many
V: TRBV30
J: TRBJ2-4
D: .
length: 11
DNA: TGTGCCTGGAGTGACGTGAACATTCAGTACTTC
CDR3: CAWSDVNIQYF

size: many
V: TRBV6-2/TRBV6-3
J: TRBJ2-7
D: .
length: 15
DNA: TGTGCCAGCACTACAACGAGCGGGCTCTCCTACGAGCAGTACTTC
CDR3: CASTTTSGLSYEQYF

size: many
V: TRBV15
J: TRBJ1-2
D: .
length: 12
DNA: TGTGCCACCAGAGAGGGAAGGGATGGCTACACCTTC
CDR3: CATREGRDGYTF

size: .
V: TRBV6-1
J: TRBJ2-7
D: TRBD2
length: 15
DNA: TGTGCCAGCAGTGAGGGACTAGCGATCTCCTACGAGCAGTACTTC
CDR3: CASSEGLAISYEQYF

size: .
V: TRBV30
J: TRBJ1-1
D: .
length: 13
DNA: TGTGCCTGGAGTACCGGAAGACTGACATTAGCTTTCTTT
CDR3: CAWSTGRLTLAFF

size: .
V: TRBV5-8
J: TRBJ1-1
D: .
length: 12
DNA: TGTGCCAGCAGCTTTACTTGGGGTGAAGCTTTCTTT
CDR3: CASSFTWGEAFF

size: many
V: TRBV28
J: TRBJ1-1
D: .
length: 16
DNA: TGTGCCAGCAGTTTTCCCCGAGCGGCCGCAAACACTGAAGCTTTCTTT
CDR3: CASSFPRAAANTEAFF

size: many
V: TRBV28
J: TRBJ2-7
D: TRBD1
length: 14
DNA: TGTGCCAGCACGGGCCTGGGACAGAGGGACGAGCAGTACTTC
CDR3: CASTGLGQRDEQYF

size: .
V: TRBV10-3
J: TRBJ1-2
D: TRBD1
length: 15
DNA: TGTGCCATCAGTGAGTCGGGACAGCCTATCTATGGCTACACCTTC
CDR3: CAISESGQPIYGYTF

size: many
V: TRBV12-3/TRBV12-4
J: TRBJ1-1
D: .
length: 12
DNA: TGTGCCAGCAGTTTAGGAGTGCTTGAAGCTTTCTTT
CDR3: CASSLGVLEAFF

size: many
V: TRBV20-1
J: TRBJ2-5
D: TRBD2
length: 14
DNA: TGCAGTGCTAGTCCACTAGCGGGGCAAGAGACCCAGTACTTC
CDR3: CSASPLAGQETQYF

size: many
V: TRBV15
J: TRBJ1-2
D: TRBD1
length: 17
DNA: TGTGCCACCAGCAGAAATCCAAGGGACAGGGCGGTCTCTGGCTACACCTTC
CDR3: CATSRNPRDRAVSGYTF

size: many
V: TRBV4-2
J: TRBJ1-2
D: .
length: 15
DNA: TGTGCCAGCAGCCAAGATCGCGGACCAACCTATGGCTACACCTTC
CDR3: CASSQDRGPTYGYTF

size: many
V: TRBV6-4
J: TRBJ2-5
D: TRBD2
length: 15
DNA: TGTGCCAGCAGTGAGGGGATAAGCGGGGCAGAGACCCAGTACTTC
CDR3: CASSEGISGAETQYF

size: .
V: TRBV20-1
J: TRBJ2-5
D: TRBD2
length: 15
DNA: TGCAGTGCGCTTCTACTTCTAGCGGGGCTGGAGACCCAGTACTTC
CDR3: CSALLLLAGLETQYF

size: few
V: TRBV6-4
J: TRBJ1-1
D: .
length: 12
DNA: TGTGCCAGCAGGGAGGGCTCAGGGGCGCTTTTCTTT
CDR3: CASREGSGALFF

size: many
V: TRBV30
J: TRBJ1-5
D: .
length: 13
DNA: TGTGCCTGGAGTCCAAAGGGGTCTCAGCCCCAGCATTTT
CDR3: CAWSPKGSQPQHF

size: .
V: TRBV2
J: TRBJ1-1
D: TRBD1
length: 14
DNA: TGTGCCACCATATCCCTCCGACAGGGCGCTGAAGCTTTCTTT
CDR3: CATISLRQGAEAFF

size: .
V: TRBV30
J: TRBJ2-5
D: TRBD2
length: 15
DNA: TGTGCCTGGAGTAATAGCGGGAGGGCCGGGGAGACCCAGTACTTC
CDR3: CAWSNSGRAGETQYF

size: many
V: TRBV10-3
J: TRBJ1-1
D: .
length: 13
DNA: TGTGCCATCAGGGCCGGAATAAACACTGAAGCTTTCTTT
CDR3: CAIRAGINTEAFF

size: .
V: TRBV13
J: TRBJ2-5
D: .
length: 15
DNA: TGTGCCAGCAGCTCCCTACGGGATCCCCAAGAGACCCAGTACTTC
CDR3: CASSSLRDPQETQYF

size: many
V: TRBV28
J: TRBJ1-1
D: .
length: 13
DNA: TGTGCCAGCAGTACCACAGGATCCACTGAAGCTTTCTTT
CDR3: CASSTTGSTEAFF